The T cell receptor beta chain described here comes from a study of T cells in Graves' hyperthyroidism and ophthalmopathy. The V gene's germline CDR1 is SNHLY and CDR2 FYNNEI. V shed 6 bases, J shed 5 bases, and the junction held 7 bases outside the gene matches. The CDR3 spans 14 residues. Amplification yielded TCR beta CDR3 regions, with RNA transcripts as the source. First-round RT-PCR of the TCR CDR3 relied on the HTBI primer set. TCRdb passed the multiplex PCR reads through MiXCR, listing each CDR3 protein once. The sample lists around 200,000 distinct CDR3 sequences; approximately 20% were seen once. The table lists this clonotype with many counts.

This TCR was sampled from a man in his forties with Graves' hyperthyroidism. Source material: blood. J is TRBJ2-5 and V is TRBV2, with TRBD2 identical over 9 bases. The CDR3 coding sequence is TGTGCCAGCAGCCCACTAGCGGGTGGGGAGACCCAGTACTTC. Its protein product is CASSPLAGGETQYF.